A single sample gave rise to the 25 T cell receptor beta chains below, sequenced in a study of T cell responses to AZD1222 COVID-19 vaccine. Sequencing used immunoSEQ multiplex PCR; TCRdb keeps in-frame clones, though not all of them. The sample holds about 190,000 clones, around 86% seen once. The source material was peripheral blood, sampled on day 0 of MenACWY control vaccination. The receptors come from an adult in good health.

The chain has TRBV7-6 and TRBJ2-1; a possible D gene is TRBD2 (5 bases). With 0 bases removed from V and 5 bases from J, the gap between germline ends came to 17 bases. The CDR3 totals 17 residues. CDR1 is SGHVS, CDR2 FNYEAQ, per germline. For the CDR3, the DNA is TGTGCCAGCAGCTTAGCGGAGGACGGAAGATTTAACAATGAGCAGTTCTTC. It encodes CASSLAEDGRFNNEQFF.

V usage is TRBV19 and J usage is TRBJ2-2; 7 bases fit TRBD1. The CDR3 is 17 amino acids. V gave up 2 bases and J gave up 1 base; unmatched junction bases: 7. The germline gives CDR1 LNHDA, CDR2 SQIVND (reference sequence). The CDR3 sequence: CASSIFRGTENTGELFF. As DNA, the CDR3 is TGTGCCAGTAGTATATTCAGGGGGACAGAGAACACCGGGGAGCTGTTTTTT.

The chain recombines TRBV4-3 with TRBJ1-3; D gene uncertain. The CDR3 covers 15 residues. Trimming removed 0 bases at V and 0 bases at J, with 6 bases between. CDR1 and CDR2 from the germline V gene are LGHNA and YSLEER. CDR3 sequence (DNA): TGCGCCAGCAGCCAAGATCTGATCTCTGGAAACACCATATATTTT. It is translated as CASSQDLISGNTIYF.

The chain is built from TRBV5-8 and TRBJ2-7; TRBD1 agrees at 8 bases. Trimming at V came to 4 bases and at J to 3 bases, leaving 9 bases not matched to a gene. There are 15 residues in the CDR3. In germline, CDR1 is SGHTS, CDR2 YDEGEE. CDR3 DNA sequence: TGTGCCAGCAGCAAAGATTCACAGGGGGTCTACGAGCAGTACTTC. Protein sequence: CASSKDSQGVYEQYF.

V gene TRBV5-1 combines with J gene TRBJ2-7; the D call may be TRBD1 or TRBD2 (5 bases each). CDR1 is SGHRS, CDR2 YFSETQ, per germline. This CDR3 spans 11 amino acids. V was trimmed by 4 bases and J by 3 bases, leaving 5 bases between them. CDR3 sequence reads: CASSGGYEQYF. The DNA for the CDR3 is TGCGCCAGCAGCGGGGGCTACGAGCAGTACTTC.

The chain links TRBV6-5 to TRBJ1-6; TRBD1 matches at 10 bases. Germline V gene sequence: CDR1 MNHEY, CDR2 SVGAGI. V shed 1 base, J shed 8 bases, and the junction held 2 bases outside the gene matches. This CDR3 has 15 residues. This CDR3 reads CASSYFGTGDSPLHF. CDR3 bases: TGTGCCAGCAGTTACTTTGGGACAGGGGATTCACCCCTCCACTTT.

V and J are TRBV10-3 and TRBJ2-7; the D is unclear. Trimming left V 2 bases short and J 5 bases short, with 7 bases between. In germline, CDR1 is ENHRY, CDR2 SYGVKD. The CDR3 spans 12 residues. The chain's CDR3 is CAISEGVDEQYF. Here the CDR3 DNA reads TGTGCCATCAGTGAGGGTGTCGACGAGCAGTACTTC.

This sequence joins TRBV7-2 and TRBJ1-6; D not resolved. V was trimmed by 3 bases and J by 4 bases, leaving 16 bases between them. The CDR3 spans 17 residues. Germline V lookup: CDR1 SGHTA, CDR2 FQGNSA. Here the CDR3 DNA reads TGTGCCAGCAGCTTTAACCGGGCCTCGAGGTATAATTCACCCCTCCACTTT. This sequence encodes CASSFNRASRYNSPLHF.

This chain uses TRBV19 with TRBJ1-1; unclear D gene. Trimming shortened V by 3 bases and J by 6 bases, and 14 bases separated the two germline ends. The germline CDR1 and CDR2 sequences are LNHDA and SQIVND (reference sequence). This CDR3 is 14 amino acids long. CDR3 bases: TGTGCCAGTAGTATTGGGGTGGCCAGCGCTGAAGCTTTCTTT. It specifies CASSIGVASAEAFF.

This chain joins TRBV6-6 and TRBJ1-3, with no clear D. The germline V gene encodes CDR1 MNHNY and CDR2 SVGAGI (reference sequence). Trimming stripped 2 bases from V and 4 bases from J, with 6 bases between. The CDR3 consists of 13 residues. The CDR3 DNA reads TGTGCCAGCAGTTACGAAGGAGGAAACACCATATATTTT. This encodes CASSYEGGNTIYF.

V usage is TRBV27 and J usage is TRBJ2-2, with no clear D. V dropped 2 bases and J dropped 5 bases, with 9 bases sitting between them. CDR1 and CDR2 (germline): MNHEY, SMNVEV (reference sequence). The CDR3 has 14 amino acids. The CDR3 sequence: CASSLKGRTGELFF. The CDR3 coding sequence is TGTGCCAGCAGTTTAAAGGGTAGAACCGGGGAGCTGTTTTTT.

CDR3 region: CASSHQTARQPQHF. CDR3 sequence (DNA): TGTGCCAGCAGCCACCAGACGGCGAGGCAGCCCCAGCATTTT. The chain recombines TRBV5-6 with TRBJ1-5, with D unclear. Germline CDR1 and CDR2: SGHDT and YYEEEE. V shed 4 bases and J shed 7 bases, with 15 bases lying between them. This CDR3 spans 14 amino acids.

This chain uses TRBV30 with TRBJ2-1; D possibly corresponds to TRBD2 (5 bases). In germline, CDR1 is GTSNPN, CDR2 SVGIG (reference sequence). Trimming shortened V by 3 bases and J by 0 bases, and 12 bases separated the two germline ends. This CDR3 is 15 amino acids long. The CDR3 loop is CAWSAAEASYNEQFF. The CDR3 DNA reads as TGTGCCTGGAGCGCCGCGGAGGCCTCCTACAATGAGCAGTTCTTC.

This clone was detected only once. CDR3 loop: CASRPSGNRYEQYF. CDR3 coding DNA: TGCGCCAGCAGGCCTAGCGGGAATAGGTACGAGCAGTACTTC. V gene TRBV4-1 combines with J gene TRBJ2-7, with 9 bases fitting TRBD2. Germline V gene data show CDR1 as MGHRA and CDR2 as YSYEKL. Germline trimming cut 6 bases from V and 4 bases from J; bases unmatched to any gene: 7. The CDR3 is 14 amino acids.

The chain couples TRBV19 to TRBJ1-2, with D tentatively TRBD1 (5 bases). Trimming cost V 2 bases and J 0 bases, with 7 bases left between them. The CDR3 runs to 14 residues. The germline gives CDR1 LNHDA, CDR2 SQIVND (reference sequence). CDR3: CASSIIGANYGYTF. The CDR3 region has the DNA TGTGCCAGTAGTATAATAGGGGCTAACTATGGCTACACCTTC.

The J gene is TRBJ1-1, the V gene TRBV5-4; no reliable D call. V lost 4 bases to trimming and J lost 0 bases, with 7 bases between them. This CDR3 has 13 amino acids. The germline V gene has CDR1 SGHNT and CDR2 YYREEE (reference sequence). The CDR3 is CASSKEMNTEAFF. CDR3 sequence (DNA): TGTGCCAGCAGCAAAGAGATGAACACTGAAGCTTTCTTT. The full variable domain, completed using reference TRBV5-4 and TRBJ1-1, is ETGVTQSPTHLIKTRGQQVTLRCSSQSGHNTVSWYQQALGQGPQFIFQYYREEENGRGNFPPRFSGLQFPNYSSELNVNALELDDSALYLCASSKEMNTEAFFGQGTRLTVV.

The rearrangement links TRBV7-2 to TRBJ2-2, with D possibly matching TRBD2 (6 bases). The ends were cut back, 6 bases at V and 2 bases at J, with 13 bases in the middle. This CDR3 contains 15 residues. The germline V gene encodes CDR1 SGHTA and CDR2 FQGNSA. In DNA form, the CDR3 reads TGTGCCAGCAGTAGGGACTTCGTCAACACCGGGGAGCTGTTTTTT. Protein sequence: CASSRDFVNTGELFF.

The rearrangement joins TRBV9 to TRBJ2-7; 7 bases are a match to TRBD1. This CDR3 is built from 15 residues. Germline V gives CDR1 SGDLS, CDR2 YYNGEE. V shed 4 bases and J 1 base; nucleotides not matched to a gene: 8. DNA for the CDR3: TGTGCCAGCAGCACCGGGACAGACTTATCCTACGAGCAGTACTTC. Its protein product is CASSTGTDLSYEQYF. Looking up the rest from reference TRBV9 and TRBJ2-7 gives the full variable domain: DSGVTQTPKHLITATGQRVTLRCSPRSGDLSVYWYQQSLDQGLQFLIQYYNGEERAKGNILERFSAQQFPDLHSELNLSSLELGDSALYFCASSTGTDLSYEQYFGPGTRLTVT.

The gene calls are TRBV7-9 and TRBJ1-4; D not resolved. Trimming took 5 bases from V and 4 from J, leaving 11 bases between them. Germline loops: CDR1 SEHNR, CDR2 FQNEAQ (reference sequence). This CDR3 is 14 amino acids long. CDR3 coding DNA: TGTGCCAGCAGCCAAGGACCGAGTAATGAAAAACTGTTTTTT. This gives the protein CASSQGPSNEKLFF. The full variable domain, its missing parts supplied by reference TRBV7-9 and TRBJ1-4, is DTGVSQNPRHKITKRGQNVTFRCDPISEHNRLYWYRQTLGQGPEFLTYFQNEAQLEKSRLLSDRFSAERPKGSFSTLEIQRTEQGDSAMYLCASSQGPSNEKLFFGSGTQLSVL.

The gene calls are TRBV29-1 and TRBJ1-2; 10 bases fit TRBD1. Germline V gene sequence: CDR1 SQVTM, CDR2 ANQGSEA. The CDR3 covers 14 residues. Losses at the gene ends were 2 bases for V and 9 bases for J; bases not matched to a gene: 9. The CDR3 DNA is TGCAGCGTTGAATCCTTGACAGGGGGCGGGAGCTACACCTTC. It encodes CSVESLTGGGSYTF.

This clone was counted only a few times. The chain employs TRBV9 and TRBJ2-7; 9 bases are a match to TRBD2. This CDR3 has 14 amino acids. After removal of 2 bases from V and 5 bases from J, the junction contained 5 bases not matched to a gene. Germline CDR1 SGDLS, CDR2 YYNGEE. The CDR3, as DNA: TGTGCCAGCAGCGTTCTATCTAGCGGGAACGAGCAGTACTTC. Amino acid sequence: CASSVLSSGNEQYF. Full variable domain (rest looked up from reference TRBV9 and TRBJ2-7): DSGVTQTPKHLITATGQRVTLRCSPRSGDLSVYWYQQSLDQGLQFLIQYYNGEERAKGNILERFSAQQFPDLHSELNLSSLELGDSALYFCASSVLSSGNEQYFGPGTRLTVT.

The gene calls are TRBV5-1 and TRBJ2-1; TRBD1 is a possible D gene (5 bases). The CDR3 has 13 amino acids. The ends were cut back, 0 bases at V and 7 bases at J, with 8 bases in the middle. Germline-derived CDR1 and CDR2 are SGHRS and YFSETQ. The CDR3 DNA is TGCGCCAGCAGCTTGGTCAAGGGGAATGAGCAGTTCTTC. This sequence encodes CASSLVKGNEQFF.

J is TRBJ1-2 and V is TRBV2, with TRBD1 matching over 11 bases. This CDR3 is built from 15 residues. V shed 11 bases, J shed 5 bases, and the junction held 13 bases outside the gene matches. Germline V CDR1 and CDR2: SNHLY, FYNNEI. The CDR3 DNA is TGTGCCGGGGGCCCCCGGACAGGGGGCACATATGGCTACACCTTC. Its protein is CAGGPRTGGTYGYTF.

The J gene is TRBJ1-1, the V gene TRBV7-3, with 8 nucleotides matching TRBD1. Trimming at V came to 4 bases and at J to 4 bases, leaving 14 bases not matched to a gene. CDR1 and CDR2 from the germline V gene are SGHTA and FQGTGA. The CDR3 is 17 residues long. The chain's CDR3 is CASSSGSRGRLGTEAFF. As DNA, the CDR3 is TGTGCCAGCAGCTCCGGTTCCAGGGGGCGTTTGGGCACTGAAGCTTTCTTT.

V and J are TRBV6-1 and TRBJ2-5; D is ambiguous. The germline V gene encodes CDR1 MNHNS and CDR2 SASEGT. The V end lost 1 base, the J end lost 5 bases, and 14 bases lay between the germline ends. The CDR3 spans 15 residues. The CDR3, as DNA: TGTGCCAGCAGTGAAGAGGGCAGGTTATGGGAGACCCAGTACTTC. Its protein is CASSEEGRLWETQYF.